Following are 24 T cell receptor beta chains from one sample sequenced in a study of blood T cell repertoires in COVID-19. This table comes from immunoSEQ multiplex PCR, and its TCRdb copy is limited to in-frame clones, with some not included. The sample lists more than 150,000 clones, around 87% occurring once. Sequenced sample: peripheral blood. These receptor sequences come from a middle-aged man with active or convalescent COVID-19.

CDR3 in amino acids: CASSLAPVGGGGYTF. The CDR3 nucleotides are TGTGCCAGCAGCTTGGCCCCGGTGGGGGGGGGTGGCTACACCTTC. The chain combines TRBV11-2 with TRBJ1-2; D possibly corresponds to TRBD1 (5 bases). Trimming took off 3 bases at V and 7 bases at J, with 18 bases between the two ends. The CDR3 spans 15 residues. Germline V gene lookup returns CDR1 SGHAT and CDR2 FQNNGV.

The genes are TRBV19 and TRBJ1-2, with D uncertain. Per germline, CDR1 LNHDA and CDR2 SQIVND (reference sequence). V lost 10 bases and J lost 5, with 11 bases in between. The CDR3 is made up of 11 amino acids. CDR3 sequence (DNA): TGTGCCACCCAACAAATATATGGCTACACCTTC. Encoded protein: CATQQIYGYTF.

V usage is TRBV24-1 and J usage is TRBJ2-1; TRBD2 aligns across 11 bases. Trimming cost V 3 bases and J 9 bases; bases outside gene matches: 3. Per germline, CDR1 KGHDR and CDR2 SFDVKD. The CDR3 sequence is 14 residues long. CDR3 protein: CATSDASGGREQFF. The CDR3 DNA sequence: TGTGCCACCAGTGATGCTAGCGGGGGGCGTGAGCAGTTCTTC.

This rearrangement joins TRBV18 to TRBJ2-1; possibly TRBD1 for D (6 bases). The V gene lost 3 bases and the J gene lost 8 bases, with 14 bases spanning the gap. CDR3 size: 14 residues. Germline V gene sequence: CDR1 KGHSH, CDR2 LQKENI. DNA for the CDR3: TGTGCCAGCTCACCCCAACAGGGTTCCGATGAGCAGTTCTTC. This sequence encodes CASSPQQGSDEQFF.

This clone was picked up one time. The rearrangement joins TRBV11-2 to TRBJ1-4; the D is unclear. The length of the CDR3 is 16 residues. The ends were cut back, 2 bases at V and 2 bases at J, with 12 bases in the middle. Germline CDR1 SGHAT, CDR2 FQNNGV. Here the CDR3 DNA reads TGTGCCAGCAGCTTAATGCGGCGTAGGACTAATGAAAAACTGTTTTTT. Its translation: CASSLMRRRTNEKLFF.

The rearrangement uses TRBV4-2 and TRBJ2-1; D might be TRBD1 (6 bases). V was shortened by 3 bases and J by 7 bases, with 13 bases between the two germline ends. Per germline, CDR1 LGHNA and CDR2 YNFKEQ. There are 14 residues in the CDR3. CDR3 DNA sequence: TGTGCCAGCAGCCACTCAGGGGCTGCAAATGAGCAGTTCTTC. This encodes CASSHSGAANEQFF.

This chain joins TRBV6-2 or TRBV6-3 and TRBJ2-3; D is uncertain. CDR1 is MNHEY, CDR2 SVGEGT, per germline. The V end was cut by 6 bases, the J end by 6 bases, with 10 bases between. This CDR3 has 12 residues. As DNA, the CDR3 is TGTGCCAGCAGCAGGCTAGAGGATACGCAGTATTTT. This sequence encodes CASSRLEDTQYF.

The chain links TRBV9 to TRBJ1-2, with D maybe TRBD1 (6 bases). Germline CDR1 reads SGDLS; CDR2 reads YYNGEE. V shed 4 bases and J shed 5 bases, with 12 bases lying between them. The length of the CDR3 is 13 residues. This CDR3 is CASSYGQNYGYTF. DNA for the CDR3: TGTGCCAGCAGCTATGGACAGAATTATGGCTACACCTTC.

This clone occurred a few times. The V call is TRBV27, the J call TRBJ1-4, with D possibly being TRBD1 (5 bases). The CDR3 sequence is 14 residues long. The V gene's germline CDR1 is MNHEY and CDR2 SMNVEV (reference sequence). The V end was cut by 6 bases, the J end by 6 bases, with 14 bases between. The CDR3: CASSLTGGDEKLFF. The CDR3 region has the DNA TGTGCCAGCAGCCTAACGGGGGGGGATGAAAAACTGTTTTTT. The whole variable domain, remainder taken from reference TRBV27 and TRBJ1-4, is EAQVTQNPRYLITVTGKKLTVTCSQNMNHEYMSWYRQDPGLGLRQIYYSMNVEVTDKGDVPEGYKVSRKEKRNFPLILESPSPNQTSLYFCASSLTGGDEKLFFGSGTQLSVL.

The chain recombines TRBV7-2 with TRBJ1-2, with 7 positions matching TRBD1. CDR1 is SGHTA and CDR2 is FQGNSA in the germline V gene. The CDR3 has 14 amino acids. The V segment lost 3 bases and the J segment 4 bases; nucleotides outside the gene matches: 5. CDR3 in amino acids: CASSLQGDPYGYTF. The CDR3 DNA reads as TGTGCCAGCAGCTTGCAGGGGGACCCCTATGGCTACACCTTC.

The chain recombines TRBV6-5 with TRBJ2-3, with 7 bases that match TRBD1. This CDR3 has 15 residues. V shed 10 bases, J shed 2 bases, and the junction held 12 bases outside the gene matches. Germline CDR1 is MNHEY and CDR2 is SVGAGI. CDR3 nucleotide sequence: TGTGCCACCGTAGGGGGCGCACCGAACACAGATACGCAGTATTTT. Translation: CATVGGAPNTDTQYF.

The chain carries TRBV10-3 and TRBJ1-2; D is uncertain. Germline V gene lookup returns CDR1 ENHRY and CDR2 SYGVKD. Between the trimmed V and J ends, which lost 3 bases and 6 bases, there was a span of 8 bases. The CDR3 length is 12 residues. CDR3 in amino acids: CAISDGGNGYTF. In nucleotides, the CDR3 is TGTGCCATCAGTGATGGCGGCAATGGCTACACCTTC.

This sequence joins TRBV27 and TRBJ1-3; 7 bases agree with TRBD1. The trim removed 0 bases at V and 3 bases at J, leaving 2 bases unmatched. The CDR3 is 15 residues long. In germline, CDR1 is MNHEY, CDR2 SMNVEV (reference sequence). CDR3 sequence reads: CASSLSRQGGNTIYF. Written as DNA, the CDR3 is TGTGCCAGCAGTTTATCCCGACAGGGTGGAAACACCATATATTTT.

CDR3 DNA sequence: TGCAGTGCTAGTTCAGGGGCGTCGAACACCGGGGAGCTGTTTTTT. It translates to CSASSGASNTGELFF. J is TRBJ2-2 and V is TRBV20-1; TRBD1 might be the D (6 bases). This CDR3 region has 15 residues. The germline CDR1 and CDR2 sequences are DFQATT and SNEGSKA (reference sequence). V lost 3 bases and J 0 bases, leaving 11 bases between the germline ends.

This rearrangement joins TRBV11-2 to TRBJ1-6, with a possible D match to TRBD1 (5 bases). The CDR3 covers 14 residues. Trimming cost V 3 bases and J 8 bases, with 11 bases left between them. Germline CDR1 reads SGHAT; CDR2 reads FQNNGV. CDR3 residues: CASSFRGRDSPLHF. Written as DNA, the CDR3 is TGTGCCAGCAGCTTCCGAGGCAGGGATTCACCCCTCCACTTT.

The chain joins TRBV19 to TRBJ2-2; no firm D call. This CDR3 is 14 amino acids long. V was clipped by 3 bases and J by 2 bases, with 7 bases between them. The V gene's germline CDR1 is LNHDA and CDR2 SQIVND (reference sequence). The CDR3 coding sequence is TGTGCCAGTAGTATTTGGAGTAACACCGGGGAGCTGTTTTTT. Encoded protein: CASSIWSNTGELFF.

The chain combines TRBV3-1 (or the pseudogene TRBV3-2) with TRBJ1-2; 7 bases match TRBD1. The CDR3 consists of 13 residues. Looked up from germline, CDR1 is LGHDT and CDR2 is YNNKEL (reference sequence). Trimming cost V 6 bases and J 3 bases; bases outside gene matches: 4. In DNA form, the CDR3 reads TGTGCCAGCAGGGAAACAGGGGACTATGGCTACACCTTC. Protein product: CASRETGDYGYTF.

The chain has TRBV6-5 and TRBJ1-1; D ambiguous. V was cut by 2 bases and J by 8 bases, with 9 bases left in between. Germline CDR1 and CDR2: MNHEY and SVGAGI. The length of the CDR3 is 12 residues. The DNA of the CDR3 is TGTGCCAGCAGTTACGGAGGGAACGAAGCTTTCTTT. Amino acid sequence: CASSYGGNEAFF.

The chain couples TRBV5-1 to TRBJ2-2; 8 nucleotides agree with TRBD2. Germline trimming cut 5 bases from V and 0 bases from J; bases unmatched to any gene: 12. Looked up from germline, CDR1 is SGHRS and CDR2 is YFSETQ. CDR3 length: 18 amino acids. This CDR3 reads CASSFPGAGEANTGELFF. The DNA of the CDR3 is TGCGCCAGCAGTTTTCCTGGAGCGGGGGAGGCGAACACCGGGGAGCTGTTTTTT.

This clone was observed a single time. This chain links TRBV11-3 with TRBJ2-2; D ambiguous. The V end lost 1 base, the J end lost 6 bases, and 9 bases lay between the germline ends. Germline V gene data show CDR1 as SGHNT and CDR2 as YENEEA. The CDR3 contains 14 residues. The CDR3 DNA is TGTGCCAGCAGCTTAGTTGGCTCTCCCGGGGAGCTGTTTTTT. This sequence encodes CASSLVGSPGELFF.

The chain joins TRBV5-4 to TRBJ2-3; possible D gene TRBD2, 5 bases. The CDR3 covers 13 residues. V lost 3 bases and J lost 2, with 7 bases in between. Germline CDR1 SGHNT, CDR2 YYREEE (reference sequence). The chain's CDR3 is CASSSGSTDTQYF. In DNA, the CDR3 is TGTGCCAGCAGCTCGGGATCCACAGATACGCAGTATTTT.

This clone was recorded only once. V usage is TRBV13 and J usage is TRBJ1-1, with D perhaps TRBD1 (5 bases). Trimming took off 5 bases at V and 7 bases at J, with 14 bases between the two ends. In germline, CDR1 is PRHDT, CDR2 FYEKMQ (reference sequence). The CDR3 has 13 residues. CDR3 sequence reads: CASSGPRVFEAFF. In DNA, the CDR3 is TGTGCCAGCAGCGGACCCAGGGTTTTTGAAGCTTTCTTT.

CDR3 sequence: CASSPQGPAFF. The CDR3 DNA reads as TGTGCCAGCAGTCCCCAGGGTCCCGCTTTCTTT. The rearrangement joins TRBV12-3 or TRBV12-4 to TRBJ1-1; D is perhaps TRBD1 (5 bases). V shed 5 bases and J shed 11 bases, with 12 bases lying between them. CDR3 size: 11 residues.

This clone appeared once. This chain uses TRBV5-4 with TRBJ1-6; the D is unclear. Germline V gene sequence: CDR1 SGHNT, CDR2 YYREEE (reference sequence). Trimming cost V 4 bases and J 9 bases, with 17 bases left between them. The CDR3 sequence is 15 residues long. CDR3 region: CASSAYRERGSPLHF. In nucleotides, the CDR3 is TGTGCCAGCAGCGCCTACCGGGAGCGAGGTTCACCCCTCCACTTT.